This T cell receptor (beta chain) was recorded in a study of CD8 T cells in ankylosing spondylitis. TCRdb analysed the 5' RACE reads with MiXCR anew, one entry per CDR3 protein. This table holds approximately 300,000 distinct CDR3 sequences, 20% found once. The V gene lost 0 bases and the J gene lost 6 bases, with 7 bases spanning the gap. Germline CDR1 is SGHRS and CDR2 is YFSETQ. This CDR3 comprises 13 residues. Material: blood, either unsorted or a sorted T cell fraction (not recorded which). The clonotype comes from a female donor with ankylosing spondylitis or in good health (not recorded which). V is TRBV5-1 and J is TRBJ2-1, with D uncertain. CDR3 DNA: TGCGCCAGCAGCTTGGATAGATCCAATGAGCAGTTCTTC. It is translated as CASSLDRSNEQFF.